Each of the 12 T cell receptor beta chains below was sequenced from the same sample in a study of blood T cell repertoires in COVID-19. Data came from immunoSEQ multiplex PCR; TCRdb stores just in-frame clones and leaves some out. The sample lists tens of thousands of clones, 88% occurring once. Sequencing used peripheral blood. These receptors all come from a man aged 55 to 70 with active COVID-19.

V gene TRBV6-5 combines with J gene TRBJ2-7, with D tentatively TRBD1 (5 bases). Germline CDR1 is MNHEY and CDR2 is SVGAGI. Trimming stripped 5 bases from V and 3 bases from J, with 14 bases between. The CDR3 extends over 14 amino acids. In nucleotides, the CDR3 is TGTGCCAGCAGTCCGCGACAGTACAGCTACGAGCAGTACTTC. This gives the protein CASSPRQYSYEQYF.

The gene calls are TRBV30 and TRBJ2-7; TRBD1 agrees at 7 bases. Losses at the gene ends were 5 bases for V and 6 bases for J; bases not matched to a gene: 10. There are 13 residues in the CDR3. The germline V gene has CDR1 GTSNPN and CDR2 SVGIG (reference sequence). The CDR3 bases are TGTGCCTGGCAGGGACAGCCGGGTGGCGAGCAGTACTTC. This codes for CAWQGQPGGEQYF.

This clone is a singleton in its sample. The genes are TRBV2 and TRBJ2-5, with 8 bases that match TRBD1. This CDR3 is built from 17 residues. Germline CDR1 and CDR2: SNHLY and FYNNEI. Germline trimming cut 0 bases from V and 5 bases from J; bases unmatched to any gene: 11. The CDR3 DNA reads TGTGCCAGCAGTGAAGCGCTTCGCAGGGGGCTTCGTGAGACCCAGTACTTC. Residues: CASSEALRRGLRETQYF.

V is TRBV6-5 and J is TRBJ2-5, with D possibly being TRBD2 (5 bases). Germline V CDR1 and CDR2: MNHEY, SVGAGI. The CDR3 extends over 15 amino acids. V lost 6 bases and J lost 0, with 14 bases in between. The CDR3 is CASRNLLGHQETQYF. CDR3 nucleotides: TGTGCCAGCAGGAACTTACTAGGCCACCAAGAGACCCAGTACTTC.

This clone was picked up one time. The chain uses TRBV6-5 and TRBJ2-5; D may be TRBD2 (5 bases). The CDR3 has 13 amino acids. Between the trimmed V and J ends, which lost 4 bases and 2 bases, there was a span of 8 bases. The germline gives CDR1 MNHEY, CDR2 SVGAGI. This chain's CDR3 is CASSWGDQETQYF. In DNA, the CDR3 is TGTGCCAGCAGTTGGGGAGATCAAGAGACCCAGTACTTC.

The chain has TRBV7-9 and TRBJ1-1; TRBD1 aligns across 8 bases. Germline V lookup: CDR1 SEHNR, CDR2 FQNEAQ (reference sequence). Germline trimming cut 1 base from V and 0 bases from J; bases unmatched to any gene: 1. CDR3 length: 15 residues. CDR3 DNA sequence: TGTGCCAGCAGCTTAGTCAGGGGGCTGAACACTGAAGCTTTCTTT. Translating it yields CASSLVRGLNTEAFF. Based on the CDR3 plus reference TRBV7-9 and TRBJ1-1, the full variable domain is DTGVSQNPRHKITKRGQNVTFRCDPISEHNRLYWYRQTLGQGPEFLTYFQNEAQLEKSRLLSDRFSAERPKGSFSTLEIQRTEQGDSAMYLCASSLVRGLNTEAFFGQGTRLTVV.

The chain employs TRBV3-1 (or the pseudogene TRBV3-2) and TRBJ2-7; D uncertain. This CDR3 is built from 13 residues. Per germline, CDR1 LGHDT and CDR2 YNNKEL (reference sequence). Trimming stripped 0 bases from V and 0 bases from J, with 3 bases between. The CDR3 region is CASSQDYSYEQYF. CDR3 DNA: TGTGCCAGCAGCCAAGACTACTCCTACGAGCAGTACTTC.

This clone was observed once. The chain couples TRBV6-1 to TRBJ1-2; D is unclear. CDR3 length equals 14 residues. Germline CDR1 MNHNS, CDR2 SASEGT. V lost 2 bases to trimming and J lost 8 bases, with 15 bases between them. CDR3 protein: CASSENRRGYGYTF. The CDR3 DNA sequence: TGTGCCAGCAGTGAAAATAGGCGCGGATACGGCTACACCTTC.

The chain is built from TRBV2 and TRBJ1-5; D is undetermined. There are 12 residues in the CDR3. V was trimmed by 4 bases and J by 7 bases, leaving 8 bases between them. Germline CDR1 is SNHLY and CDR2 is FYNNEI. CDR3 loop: CASSGMRQPQHF. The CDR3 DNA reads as TGTGCCAGCAGTGGTATGAGACAGCCCCAGCATTTT.

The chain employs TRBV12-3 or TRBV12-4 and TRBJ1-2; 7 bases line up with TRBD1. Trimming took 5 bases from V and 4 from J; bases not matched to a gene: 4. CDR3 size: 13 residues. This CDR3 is CASSPGQAYGYTF. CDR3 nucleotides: TGTGCCAGCAGTCCCGGACAGGCCTATGGCTACACCTTC.

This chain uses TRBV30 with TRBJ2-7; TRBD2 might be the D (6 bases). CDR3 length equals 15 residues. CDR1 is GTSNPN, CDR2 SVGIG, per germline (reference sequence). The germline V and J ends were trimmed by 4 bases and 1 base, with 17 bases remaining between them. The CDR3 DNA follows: TGTGCCTGGAATCGAGGTGGCGGGACTTCCTACGAGCAGTACTTC. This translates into CAWNRGGGTSYEQYF.

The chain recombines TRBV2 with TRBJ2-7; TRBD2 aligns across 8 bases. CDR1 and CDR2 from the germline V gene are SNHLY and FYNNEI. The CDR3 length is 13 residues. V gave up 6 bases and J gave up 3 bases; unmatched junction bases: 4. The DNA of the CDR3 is TGTGCCAGCAGCGGTACTAGCGGCTACGAGCAGTACTTC. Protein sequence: CASSGTSGYEQYF.